Listed here are 7 T cell receptor beta chains from one sample, sequenced in a study of blood T cell repertoires in COVID-19. This table comes from immunoSEQ multiplex PCR, and its TCRdb copy is limited to in-frame clones, with some not included. This table holds under 200,000 clones, approximately 90% found once. Sequenced: peripheral blood. The receptors come from a man younger than 30 with acute or convalescent COVID-19.

The J gene is TRBJ1-2, the V gene TRBV19; a weak D match, TRBD1 (5 bases). V lost 7 bases, J lost 3 bases, and 18 bases lay in between. CDR1 is LNHDA, CDR2 SQIVND, per germline (reference sequence). The CDR3 loop spans 15 amino acids. The CDR3 nucleotides read TGTGCCAGTAAATCCTCGATGGGGGGGGACTATGGCTACACCTTC. This sequence encodes CASKSSMGGDYGYTF.

The V call is TRBV12-3 or TRBV12-4, the J call TRBJ1-1; unclear D gene. Between the trimmed V and J ends, which lost 3 bases and 7 bases, there was a span of 6 bases. CDR3 length equals 11 residues. The CDR3: CASSFGVEAFF. The CDR3 coding sequence is TGTGCCAGCAGTTTCGGAGTTGAAGCTTTCTTT.

V usage is TRBV12-3 or TRBV12-4 and J usage is TRBJ2-7, with 9 bases that match TRBD1. This CDR3 has 13 amino acids. V was pared by 3 bases and J by 6 bases, with 3 bases of the junction left unmatched. In DNA form, the CDR3 reads TGTGCCAGCAGTTTCGGGACAGGGTTCGAGCAGTACTTC. This encodes CASSFGTGFEQYF.

This clone has only one observation. The chain employs TRBV7-2 and TRBJ2-3, with 7 bases fitting TRBD2. With 3 bases clipped from V and 3 bases from J, the junction kept 9 bases outside the gene matches. This CDR3 spans 16 amino acids. Looked up from germline, CDR1 is SGHTA and CDR2 is FQGNSA. CDR3 bases: TGTGCCAGCAGCTTGCGCCTAGCGGCAGAGACAGATACGCAGTATTTT. This translates into CASSLRLAAETDTQYF.

The chain carries TRBV27 and TRBJ1-2; D is unresolved. Germline lookup yields CDR1 MNHEY and CDR2 SMNVEV (reference sequence). This CDR3 spans 14 amino acids. V shed 5 bases and J shed 3 bases, with 13 bases lying between them. Here the CDR3 reads CASSRVSGDYGYTF. As DNA, the CDR3 is TGTGCCAGCAGTCGCGTATCGGGAGACTATGGCTACACCTTC.

This chain links TRBV7-6 with TRBJ2-7; 8 nucleotides match TRBD1. Per the germline V gene, CDR1 is SGHVS and CDR2 is FNYEAQ. V shed 1 base and J 4 bases; nucleotides not matched to a gene: 6. The CDR3 length is 15 residues. As DNA, the CDR3 is TGTGCCAGCAGCTTAGGGCAGGGGGCTGGGTACGAGCAGTACTTC. Amino acid sequence: CASSLGQGAGYEQYF.

The chain joins TRBV12-5 to TRBJ2-7; TRBD1 matches 9 bases. Germline V gene lookup returns CDR1 LGHNT and CDR2 FRNRAP. This CDR3 has 16 residues. V lost 4 bases, J lost 4 bases, and 11 bases stayed unmatched. The CDR3 is CASGSHGGTGIYEQYF. The CDR3, as DNA: TGTGCTAGTGGTTCCCACGGCGGGACAGGGATATACGAGCAGTACTTC.